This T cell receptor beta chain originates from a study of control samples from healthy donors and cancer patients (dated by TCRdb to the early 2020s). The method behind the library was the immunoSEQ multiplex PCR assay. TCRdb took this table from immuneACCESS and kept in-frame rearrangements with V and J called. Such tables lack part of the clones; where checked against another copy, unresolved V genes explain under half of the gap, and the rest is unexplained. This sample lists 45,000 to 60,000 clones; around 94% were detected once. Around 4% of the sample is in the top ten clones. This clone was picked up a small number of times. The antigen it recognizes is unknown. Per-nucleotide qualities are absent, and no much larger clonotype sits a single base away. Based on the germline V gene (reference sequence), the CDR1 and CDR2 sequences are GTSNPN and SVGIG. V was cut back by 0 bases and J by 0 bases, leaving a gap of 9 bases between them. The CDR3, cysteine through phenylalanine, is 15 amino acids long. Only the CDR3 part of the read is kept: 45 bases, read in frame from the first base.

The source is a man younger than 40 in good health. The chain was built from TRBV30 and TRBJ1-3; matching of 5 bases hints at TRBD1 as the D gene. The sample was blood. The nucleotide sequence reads TGTGCCTGGAGTGTTACAGGCTTCTCTGGAAACACCATATATTTT. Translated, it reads CAWSVTGFSGNTIYF.